Detailed here is one T cell receptor (beta chain). The antigen it binds to is not known. One base away there is no much larger clone; base qualities are not given. The time point tag for this specimen amounts to: about 28 days (+/-7) after the second vaccine dose. AZD1222 recipients given second doses at about 4 weeks or at about 12 weeks were pooled, since spike-specific TCR depth and breadth were not found to differ between the two schedules. Vaccinee samples were obtained from the UK trials COV001 and COV002, which included a single-blind randomized controlled phase 2/3 trial of AZD1222 (ChAdOx1 nCoV-19) in healthy adults. Trial participant PBMC samples were collected at day 0 and day 28 after the second dose for TCRbeta chain sequencing. The sample originates from a study of T cell responses to AZD1222 COVID-19 vaccine (dated by TCRdb to the early 2020s). Describing the broader study: TCR sequencing was performed for fewer than 250 trial participants, of whom roughly 200 were given two doses of AZD1222 and around 25 were given two doses of MenACWY control vaccine. Trial participants were enrolled into age subgroups of 18-55, 56-69 and 70-plus years, which contained approximately 150, 30 and 60 TCR-sequenced participants, respectively. The research as a whole found: After two AZD1222 doses, both the breadth and the depth of spike-specific TCRs were significantly higher than at day 0 and than in MenACWY recipients. Reportedly, almost half of the unique spike-specific TCRs recognized epitopes lying outside the regions that are mutated in the B.1.351 and B.1.1.7 variants. Conclusions about previously exposed vaccinees were limited because only six AZD1222 recipients were SARS-CoV-2 seropositive at baseline. The whole spike protein was spanned by vaccine-associated CD4 TCRs, and dominant responses were seen in regions 160-218 and 743-854. The 56-69-year group was small, and its depth increase did not reach significance, likely because of low power. Most participants were white British and females outnumbered males, and the authors suggested that clonal diversity may have been underestimated. Because no day 14 peak-response samples were available, the repertoires could be characterized only after the peak T cell response.

The germline V end is reduced by 2 bases and the J end by 0 bases; junction bases left unmatched: 3. CDR1 and CDR2 are read off the germline V gene (reference sequence) as GTSNPN and SVGIG. The CDR3, cysteine through phenylalanine, is 16 amino acids long. Here the CDR3 DNA is all that survives: 48 bases in frame from base 1. The CDR3 regions of human TCRbeta chains were subjected to immunosequencing. The authors' pipeline ran thus. TCRs in the repertoires were compared against a reference library of SARS-CoV-2-specific TCRs that had been generated with the MIRA antigen-specificity platform. Breadth meant the fraction of unique TCRs that were SARS-CoV-2-associated, whereas depth meant the fraction of total T cells that were SARS-CoV-2-associated. Using the MIRA data, every spike-specific TCR was mapped to the spike region that the TCR reacted to and assigned to either a CD4 or a CD8 class. Log10-transformed breadth and depth values were compared by one-way ANOVA with Sidak's multiple comparisons tests. The clones in this table, taken by TCRdb from immuneACCESS, are in-frame only. Not every clone is retained; where verified, under half of the shortfall comes from an unresolved V gene, and the cause of the rest is unknown. V, J and clone size are taken as reported in that table, and D and trimming were inferred from the DNA itself. This sample comprises more than 120,000 clones, roughly 84% of them detected only once. Of the sample, 5% to 6% falls within the top ten clones.

Recombination connected TRBV30 to TRBJ2-3, with 12 junctional bases fitting TRBD2. The source was peripheral blood, collected 28 days after the second AZD1222 dose. This sequence was found in an adult who received the AZD1222 COVID-19 vaccine. DNA sequence: TGTGCCTGGAGTCTCGGACTAGCGGGGAGCACAGATACGCAGTATTTT. This codes for CAWSLGLAGSTDTQYF.